This note documents a single T cell receptor beta chain sequence. Its antigen is not known. This sample is drawn from a study of blood T cells in healthy people across ages. Regarding the study as a whole: Roughly linear age-related decline in beta diversity appeared, significant by age about 40.

The total RNA that was extracted per sample amounted to at least 5 micrograms. Primed by a sample-barcoded 5' primer and a J-beta primer mix, a second PCR proceeded for roughly 7 to 11 cycles. TCRdb used MiXCR to reprocess the 5' RACE reads, holding one entry per CDR3 protein. The repertoire has some 690,000 distinct CDR3 sequences, roughly 20% of them found once; the top ten carry about 22%. Per germline, CDR1 MNHEY and CDR2 SVGAGI. V shed 0 bases and J shed 4 bases, with 10 bases lying between them. This CDR3 contains 14 residues. The sample was blood. This chain uses TRBV6-5 with TRBJ2-7; D possibly corresponds to TRBD1 (6 bases). This receptor was taken from a man aged 70-80 years in good health. CDR3 coding DNA: TGTGCCAGCAGTTACTCGTGGACAGCTTACGAGCAGTACTTC. Encoded protein: CASSYSWTAYEQYF.